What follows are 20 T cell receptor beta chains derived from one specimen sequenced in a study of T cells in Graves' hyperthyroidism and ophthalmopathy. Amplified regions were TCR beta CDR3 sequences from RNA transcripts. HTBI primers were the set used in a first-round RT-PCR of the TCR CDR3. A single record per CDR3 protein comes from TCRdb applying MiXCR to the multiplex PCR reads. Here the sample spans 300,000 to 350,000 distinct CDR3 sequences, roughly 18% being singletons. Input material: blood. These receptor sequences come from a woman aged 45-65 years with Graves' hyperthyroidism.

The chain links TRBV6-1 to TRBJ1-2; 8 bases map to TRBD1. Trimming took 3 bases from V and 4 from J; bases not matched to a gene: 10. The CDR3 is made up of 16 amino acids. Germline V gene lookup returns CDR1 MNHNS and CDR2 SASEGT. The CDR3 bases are TGTGCCAGCAGTGAGGACAGGGAAAGGCTTTTCTATGGCTACACCTTC. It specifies CASSEDRERLFYGYTF.

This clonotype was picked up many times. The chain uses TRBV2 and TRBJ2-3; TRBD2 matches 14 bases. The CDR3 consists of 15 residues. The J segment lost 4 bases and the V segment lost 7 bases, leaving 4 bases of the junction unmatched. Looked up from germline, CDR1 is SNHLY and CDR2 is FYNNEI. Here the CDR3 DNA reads TGTGCCAGCAACGGACTAGCGGGGGGCCCAGATACGCAGTATTTT. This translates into CASNGLAGGPDTQYF. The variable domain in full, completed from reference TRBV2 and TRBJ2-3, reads EPEVTQTPSHQVTQMGQEVILRCVPISNHLYFYWYRQILGQKVEFLVSFYNNEISEKSEIFDDQFSVERPDGSNFTLKIRSTKLEDSAMYFCASNGLAGGPDTQYFGPGTRLTVL.

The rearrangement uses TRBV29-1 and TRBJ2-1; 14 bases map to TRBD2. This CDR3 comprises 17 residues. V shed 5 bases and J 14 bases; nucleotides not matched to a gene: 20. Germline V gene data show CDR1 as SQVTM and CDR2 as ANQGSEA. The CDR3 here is CSVLGQDGLAGGAPKFF. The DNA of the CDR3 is TGCAGCGTTTTGGGACAGGATGGACTAGCGGGAGGTGCACCAAAGTTCTTC.

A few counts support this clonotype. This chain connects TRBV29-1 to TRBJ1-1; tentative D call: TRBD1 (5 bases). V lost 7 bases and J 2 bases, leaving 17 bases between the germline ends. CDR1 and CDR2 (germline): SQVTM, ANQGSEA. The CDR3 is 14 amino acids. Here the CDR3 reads CSAGGGFGNTEAFF. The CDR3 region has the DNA TGCAGCGCTGGCGGGGGTTTCGGAAACACTGAAGCTTTCTTT. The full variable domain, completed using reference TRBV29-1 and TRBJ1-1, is SAVISQKPSRDICQRGTSLTIQCQVDSQVTMMFWYRQQPGQSLTLIATANQGSEATYESGFVIDKFPISRPNLTFSTLTVSNMSPEDSSIYLCSAGGGFGNTEAFFGQGTRLTVV.

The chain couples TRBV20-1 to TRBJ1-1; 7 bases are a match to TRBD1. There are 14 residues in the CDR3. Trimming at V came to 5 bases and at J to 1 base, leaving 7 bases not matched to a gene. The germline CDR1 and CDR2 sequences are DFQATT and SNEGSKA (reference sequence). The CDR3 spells CSAYDRDRNTEAFF. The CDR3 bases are TGCAGTGCTTACGACCGGGACAGGAACACTGAAGCTTTCTTT.

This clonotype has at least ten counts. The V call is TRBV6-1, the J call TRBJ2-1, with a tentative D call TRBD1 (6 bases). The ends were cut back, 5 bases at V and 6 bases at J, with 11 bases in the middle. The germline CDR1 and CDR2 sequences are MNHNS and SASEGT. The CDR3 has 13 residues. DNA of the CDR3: TGTGCCAGCAGTACTCAGGGGTCCAATGAGCAGTTCTTC. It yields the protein CASSTQGSNEQFF.

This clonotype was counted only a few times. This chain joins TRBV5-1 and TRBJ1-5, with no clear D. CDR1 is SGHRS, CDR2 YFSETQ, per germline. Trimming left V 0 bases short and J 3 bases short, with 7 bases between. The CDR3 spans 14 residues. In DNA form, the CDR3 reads TGCGCCAGCAGCTTGGCCGGCTACAATCAGCCCCAGCATTTT. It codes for CASSLAGYNQPQHF.

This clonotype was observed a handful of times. CDR3 nucleotides: TGCAGTGCCCCAAACCAGCGGGGGTTAATTAGCACAGATACGCAGTATTTT. Translating it yields CSAPNQRGLISTDTQYF. The V gene is TRBV20-1, the J gene TRBJ2-3; TRBD2 matches at 8 bases. In germline, CDR1 is DFQATT, CDR2 SNEGSKA (reference sequence). This CDR3 is built from 17 residues. V trimming: 6 bases; J trimming: 0 bases; junction bases outside the gene matches: 14.

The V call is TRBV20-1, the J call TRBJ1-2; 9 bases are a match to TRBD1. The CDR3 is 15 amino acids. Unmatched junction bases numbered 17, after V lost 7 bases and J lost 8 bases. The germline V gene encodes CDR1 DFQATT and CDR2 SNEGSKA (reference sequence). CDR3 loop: CSGKATQGAGGGYTF. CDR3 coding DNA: TGCAGTGGGAAAGCGACACAGGGGGCAGGTGGGGGCTACACCTTC.

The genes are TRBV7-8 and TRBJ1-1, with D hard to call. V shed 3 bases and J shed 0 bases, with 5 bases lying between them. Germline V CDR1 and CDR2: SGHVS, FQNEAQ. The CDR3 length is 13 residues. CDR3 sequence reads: CASSFNVNTEAFF. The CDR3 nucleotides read TGTGCCAGCAGCTTTAACGTGAACACTGAAGCTTTCTTT.

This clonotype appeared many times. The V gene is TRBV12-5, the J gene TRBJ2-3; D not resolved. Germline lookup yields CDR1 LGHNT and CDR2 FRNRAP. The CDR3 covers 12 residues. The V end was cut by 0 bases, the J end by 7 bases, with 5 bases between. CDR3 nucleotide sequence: TGTGCTAGTGGTTTGGTACGAAATACGCAGTATTTT. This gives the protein CASGLVRNTQYF.

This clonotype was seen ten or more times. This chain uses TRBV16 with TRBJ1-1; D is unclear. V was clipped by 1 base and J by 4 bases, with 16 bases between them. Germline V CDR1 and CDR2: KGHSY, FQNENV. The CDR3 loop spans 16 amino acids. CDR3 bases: TGTGCCAGCAGCCAATTGTGGGTAGGGCTGGGCACTGAAGCTTTCTTT. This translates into CASSQLWVGLGTEAFF.

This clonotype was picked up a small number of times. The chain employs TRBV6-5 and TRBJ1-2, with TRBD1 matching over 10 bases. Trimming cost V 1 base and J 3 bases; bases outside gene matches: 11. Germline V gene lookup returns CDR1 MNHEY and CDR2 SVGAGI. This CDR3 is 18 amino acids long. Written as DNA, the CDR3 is TGTGCCAGCAGTTACTGGAGATTGTCCGGGACAGGGGACTATGGCTACACCTTC. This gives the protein CASSYWRLSGTGDYGYTF.

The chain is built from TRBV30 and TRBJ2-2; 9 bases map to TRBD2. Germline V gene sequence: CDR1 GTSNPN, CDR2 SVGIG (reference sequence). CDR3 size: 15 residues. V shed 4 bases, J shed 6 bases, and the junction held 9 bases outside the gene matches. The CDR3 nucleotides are TGTGCCTGGAAATTAGCGGGAGTAAACCCCGGGGAGCTGTTTTTT. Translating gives CAWKLAGVNPGELFF.

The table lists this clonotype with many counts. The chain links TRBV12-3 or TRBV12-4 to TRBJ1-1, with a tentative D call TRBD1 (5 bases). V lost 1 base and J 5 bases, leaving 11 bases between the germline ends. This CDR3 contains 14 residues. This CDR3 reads CASSLGGGWTEAFF. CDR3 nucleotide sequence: TGTGCCAGCAGTTTAGGGGGGGGATGGACTGAAGCTTTCTTT.

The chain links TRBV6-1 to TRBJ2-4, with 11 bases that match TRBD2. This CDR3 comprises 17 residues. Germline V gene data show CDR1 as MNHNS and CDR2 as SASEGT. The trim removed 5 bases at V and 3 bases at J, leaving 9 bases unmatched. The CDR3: CASSPQTSGEYKNIQYF. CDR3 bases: TGTGCCAGCAGTCCGCAGACTAGCGGGGAATACAAAAACATTCAGTACTTC.

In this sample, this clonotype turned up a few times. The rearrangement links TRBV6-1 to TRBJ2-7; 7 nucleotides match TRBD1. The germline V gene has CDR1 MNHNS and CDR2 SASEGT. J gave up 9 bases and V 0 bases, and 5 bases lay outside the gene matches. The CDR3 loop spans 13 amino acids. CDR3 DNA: TGTGCCAGCAGTGAAGCGCGCGACAGGGCGCAGTACGTC. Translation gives CASSEARDRAQYV.

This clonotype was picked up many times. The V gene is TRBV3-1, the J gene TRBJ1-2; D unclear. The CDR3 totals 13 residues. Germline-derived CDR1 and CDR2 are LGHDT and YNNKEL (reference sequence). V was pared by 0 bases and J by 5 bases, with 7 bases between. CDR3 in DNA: TGTGCCAGCAGCCAAGATGTAGATTATGGCTACACCTTC. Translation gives CASSQDVDYGYTF.

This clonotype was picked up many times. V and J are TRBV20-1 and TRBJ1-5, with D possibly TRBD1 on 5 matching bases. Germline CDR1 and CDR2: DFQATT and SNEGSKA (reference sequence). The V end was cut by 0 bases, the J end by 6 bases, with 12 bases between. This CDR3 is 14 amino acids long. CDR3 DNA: TGCAGTGCTAGAGATTCAGGGCGCGGTCAGCCCCAGCATTTT. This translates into CSARDSGRGQPQHF.

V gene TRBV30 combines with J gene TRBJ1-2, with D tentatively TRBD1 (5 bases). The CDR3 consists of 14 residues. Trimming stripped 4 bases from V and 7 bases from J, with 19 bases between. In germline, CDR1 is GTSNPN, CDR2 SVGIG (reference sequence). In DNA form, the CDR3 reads TGTGCCTGGACCCGGGACGGCCGATTAGGTGGCTACACCTTC. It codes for CAWTRDGRLGGYTF.